This entry describes one T cell receptor (beta chain). TCRdb keeps only in-frame clones here, not all; method: immunoSEQ multiplex PCR. The top ten hold 1.9% of the sample, which has about 100,000 clones, 92% seen once. The CDR3 consists of 14 residues. V was shortened by 4 bases and J by 5 bases, with 14 bases between the two germline ends. Per the germline V gene, CDR1 is MGHDK and CDR2 is SYGVNS. This sample is part of a study of T cell changes during pregnancy in multiple sclerosis. This specimen consisted of peripheral blood, obtained after pregnancy. The gene calls are TRBV25-1 and TRBJ1-1; TRBD1 might be the D (5 bases). The origin of this receptor is a female donor with multiple sclerosis, enrolled in a pregnancy study. This CDR3 reads CASSVRGGGTEAFF. The CDR3 bases are TGTGCCAGCAGTGTACGGGGGGGTGGGACTGAAGCTTTCTTT.